The next 18 T cell receptor beta chains were all read from a single sample in a study of cytomegalovirus exposure and HLA in healthy donors. Use of 60 Vbeta and 13 Jbeta primers characterized the PCR. Repertoires were generated with immunoSEQ multiplex PCR, while TCRdb's copy carries only in-frame clones and drops some. In the table there are approximately 73,000 clones, approximately 57% of which are singletons. Input material: PBMCs. These receptors came from a young man in good health and CMV-seropositive.

This chain connects TRBV6-1 to TRBJ2-1; 9 bases agree with TRBD1. CDR3 length equals 16 residues. Germline-derived CDR1 and CDR2 are MNHNS and SASEGT. J gave up 1 base and V 4 bases, and 5 bases lay outside the gene matches. The CDR3 loop is CASSAAGTGSYNEQFF. The CDR3 DNA follows: TGTGCCAGCAGTGCAGCCGGGACAGGGTCCTACAATGAGCAGTTCTTC.

This clone was found a few times. The chain couples TRBV28 to TRBJ2-7; D may be TRBD1 (5 bases). Trimming removed 7 bases at V and 2 bases at J, with 15 bases between. Per germline, CDR1 MDHEN and CDR2 SYDVKM. The CDR3 runs to 14 residues. Here the CDR3 DNA reads TGTGCCAGCAAACAAAAAAGGGGCGCCTACGAGCAGTACTTC. Its protein is CASKQKRGAYEQYF.

V is TRBV15 and J is TRBJ1-1, with D perhaps matching TRBD1 (5 bases). CDR3 size: 15 residues. In germline, CDR1 is LNHNV, CDR2 YYDKDF (reference sequence). V was cut by 1 base and J by 5 bases, with 14 bases left in between. For the CDR3, the DNA is TGTGCCACCAGCAGAGCCGCGGGGCGCGATACTGAAGCTTTCTTT. This sequence encodes CATSRAAGRDTEAFF.

The rearrangement links TRBV2 to TRBJ1-4, with unresolved D. The CDR3 sequence is 13 residues long. V lost 8 bases and J lost 5, with 12 bases in between. Germline V lookup: CDR1 SNHLY, CDR2 FYNNEI. The CDR3 bases are TGTGCCAGCTGGCAGGTGAAAAATGAAAAACTGTTTTTT. Its protein is CASWQVKNEKLFF.

V and J are TRBV5-1 and TRBJ2-5; 11 nucleotides line up with TRBD2. CDR1 SGHRS and CDR2 YFSETQ come from the germline V gene. The CDR3 sequence is 16 residues long. The V and J ends lost 0 bases and 5 bases, in that order; junction bases with no gene match: 6. The CDR3 here is CASSLDSGGAFETQYF. The CDR3 bases are TGCGCCAGCAGCTTGGATAGCGGGGGGGCCTTTGAGACCCAGTACTTC.

This clone was seen a few times. This chain joins TRBV28 and TRBJ1-6; perhaps TRBD1 as D (5 bases). The germline gives CDR1 MDHEN, CDR2 SYDVKM. The ends were cut back, 11 bases at V and 5 bases at J, with 13 bases in the middle. The CDR3 is 13 amino acids. The chain's CDR3 is CAGRGGNNSPLHF. In DNA, the CDR3 is TGTGCCGGGAGGGGTGGGAATAATTCACCCCTCCACTTT.

This chain connects TRBV5-8 to TRBJ2-7, with D tentatively TRBD1 (6 bases). Between the trimmed V and J ends, which lost 1 base and 6 bases, there was a span of 11 bases. The CDR3 is 13 amino acids. Looked up from germline, CDR1 is SGHTS and CDR2 is YDEGEE. CDR3 DNA sequence: TGTGCCAGCAGCTTGTACAGGGCCGGCGAGCAGTACTTC. This translates into CASSLYRAGEQYF.

The rearrangement joins TRBV30 to TRBJ1-4; 7 nucleotides agree with TRBD1. The CDR3 is 14 residues long. The ends lost 0 bases at V and 8 bases at J; junction bases unmatched: 6. CDR1 and CDR2 from the germline V gene are GTSNPN and SVGIG (reference sequence). CDR3 nucleotides: TGTGCCTGGAGTGTACGAACAGGGGCCGAAAAACTGTTTTTT. Translating gives CAWSVRTGAEKLFF.

This clone came up a few times. CDR3 protein: CASKAGPEKLFF. The CDR3 region has the DNA TGTGCCAGCAAGGCAGGGCCTGAAAAACTGTTTTTT. This chain joins TRBV2 and TRBJ1-4; a possible D gene is TRBD1 (5 bases). The germline V and J ends were trimmed by 7 bases and 7 bases, with 10 bases remaining between them. This CDR3 is built from 12 residues. The V gene's germline CDR1 is SNHLY and CDR2 FYNNEI.

This chain uses TRBV28 with TRBJ1-2, with D perhaps matching TRBD1 (6 bases). CDR3 length: 16 residues. V lost 3 bases and J lost 3, with 17 bases in between. CDR1 MDHEN and CDR2 SYDVKM come from the germline V gene. CDR3 in DNA: TGTGCCAGCAGTTTCTCGGGGGCGGGGGGGCACTATGGCTACACCTTC. It is translated as CASSFSGAGGHYGYTF.

The chain carries TRBV28 and TRBJ1-2; D perhaps matches TRBD1 (6 bases). V lost 5 bases, J lost 0 bases, and 10 bases lay in between. CDR1 and CDR2 (germline): MDHEN, SYDVKM. The length of the CDR3 is 14 residues. The CDR3 DNA follows: TGTGCCAGCAGTCCAGGGGCGACTAACTATGGCTACACCTTC. Protein product: CASSPGATNYGYTF.

In the case of this clone: One end of the junction does not line up with germline, which may come from a read error. The same CDR3 can be traced to other DNA sequences in this sample. V usage is TRBV7-9 and J usage is TRBJ1-1; D is possibly TRBD1 (6 bases). Looked up from germline, CDR1 is SEHNR and CDR2 is FQNEAQ (reference sequence). The CDR3 consists of 14 residues. The CDR3 sequence: CASSLEFRGAEAFF. DNA for the CDR3: TGTGCCAGCAGCTTAGAATTCAGGGGTGCTGAAGCCTTCTTT.

The chain recombines TRBV4-2 with TRBJ2-5, with D possibly matching TRBD1 (5 bases). Germline V gene data show CDR1 as LGHNA and CDR2 as YNFKEQ. Trimming stripped 0 bases from V and 7 bases from J, with 15 bases between. The CDR3 is made up of 15 amino acids. The CDR3 loop reads CASSQDDGRVGTQYF. The CDR3 bases are TGTGCCAGCAGCCAAGATGATGGCAGGGTGGGGACCCAGTACTTC.

This clone was seen more than once but under ten times. J is TRBJ2-7 and V is TRBV12-2; whether TRBD2, the table's D call, matches the DNA was not checked. TRBV12-2 is a documented pseudogene. This CDR3 contains 15 residues. The CDR3 nucleotides read TGTGCAAGACAAACCGGGGGGCCTATGAGATACGAGCAGTACTTC. Protein sequence: CARQTGGPMRYEQYF.

This clone was seen more than once but under ten times. This rearrangement joins TRBV5-1 to TRBJ1-2; TRBD1 agrees at 11 bases. In germline, CDR1 is SGHRS, CDR2 YFSETQ. V trimming: 4 bases; J trimming: 8 bases; junction bases outside the gene matches: 7. The length of the CDR3 is 14 residues. The CDR3 DNA sequence: TGCGCCAGCAGCCGTGGACAGGGGGCGGGGGGCTACACCTTC. Amino acids: CASSRGQGAGGYTF.

The chain combines TRBV11-2 with TRBJ2-5; 10 nucleotides align to TRBD2. Germline V gene data show CDR1 as SGHAT and CDR2 as FQNNGV. The CDR3 spans 16 residues. With 8 bases clipped from V and 2 bases from J, the junction kept 11 bases outside the gene matches. This CDR3 is CASSGRTSGQQETQYF. In nucleotides, the CDR3 is TGTGCCAGCTCGGGAAGGACTAGCGGCCAACAAGAGACCCAGTACTTC.

This clone was detected ten times or more. The CDR3 DNA sequence: TGTGCCAGCAGTTACCCCAAAAACTCCCTCCCCTACGAGCAGTACTTC. Its translation is CASSYPKNSLPYEQYF. The rearrangement joins TRBV6-6 to TRBJ2-7; D gene uncertain. Between the trimmed V and J ends, which lost 2 bases and 2 bases, there was a span of 16 bases. The CDR3 contains 16 residues. Germline CDR1 is MNHNY and CDR2 is SVGAGI (reference sequence).

This clone has just a few counts. This rearrangement joins TRBV10-1 to TRBJ2-2, with TRBD2 matching over 10 bases. Trimming took 8 bases from V and 6 from J; bases not matched to a gene: 9. This CDR3 has 15 residues. Germline CDR1 WNHNN, CDR2 SYGVQD (reference sequence). The CDR3 reads CASQESGGGPGELFF. Here the CDR3 DNA reads TGCGCCAGCCAGGAGAGCGGGGGGGGTCCCGGGGAGCTGTTTTTT.